This record covers a single TCR beta chain. The sample comes from a study of technical replicates of blood from a few donors. The data were produced by immunoSEQ multiplex PCR, yet TCRdb's version contains in-frame clones alone and is incomplete. The profile shows some 76,000 clones, 85% to 95% of them singletons. Germline loops: CDR1 SGHRS, CDR2 YFSETQ. Between the trimmed V and J ends, which lost 3 bases and 6 bases, there was a span of 7 bases. This CDR3 region has 11 residues. The chain recombines TRBV5-1 with TRBJ2-7, with a possible D match to TRBD1 (6 bases). Sequenced input: T cells isolated from PBMCs. The source of this sequence is a human donor in good health. The CDR3: CASSSDSEQYF. The CDR3 DNA sequence: TGCGCCAGCAGCTCGGACAGCGAGCAGTACTTC.